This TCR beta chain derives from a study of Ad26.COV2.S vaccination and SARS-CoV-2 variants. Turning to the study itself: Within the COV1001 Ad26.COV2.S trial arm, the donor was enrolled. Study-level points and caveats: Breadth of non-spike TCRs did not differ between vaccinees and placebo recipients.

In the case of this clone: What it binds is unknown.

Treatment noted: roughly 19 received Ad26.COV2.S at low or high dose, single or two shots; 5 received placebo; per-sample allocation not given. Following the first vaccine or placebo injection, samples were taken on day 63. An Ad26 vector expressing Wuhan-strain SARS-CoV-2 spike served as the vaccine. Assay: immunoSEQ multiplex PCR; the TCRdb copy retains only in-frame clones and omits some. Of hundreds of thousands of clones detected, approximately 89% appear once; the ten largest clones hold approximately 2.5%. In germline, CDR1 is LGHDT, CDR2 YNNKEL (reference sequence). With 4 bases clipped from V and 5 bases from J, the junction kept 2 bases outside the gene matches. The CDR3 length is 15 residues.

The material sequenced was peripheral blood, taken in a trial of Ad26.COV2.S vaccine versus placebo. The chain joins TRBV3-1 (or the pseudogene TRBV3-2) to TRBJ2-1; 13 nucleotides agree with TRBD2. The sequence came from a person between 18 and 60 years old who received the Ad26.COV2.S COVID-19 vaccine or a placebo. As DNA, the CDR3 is TGTGCCAGCAGCCTCGGACTAGCGGGAGACAATGAGCAGTTCTTC. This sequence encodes CASSLGLAGDNEQFF.